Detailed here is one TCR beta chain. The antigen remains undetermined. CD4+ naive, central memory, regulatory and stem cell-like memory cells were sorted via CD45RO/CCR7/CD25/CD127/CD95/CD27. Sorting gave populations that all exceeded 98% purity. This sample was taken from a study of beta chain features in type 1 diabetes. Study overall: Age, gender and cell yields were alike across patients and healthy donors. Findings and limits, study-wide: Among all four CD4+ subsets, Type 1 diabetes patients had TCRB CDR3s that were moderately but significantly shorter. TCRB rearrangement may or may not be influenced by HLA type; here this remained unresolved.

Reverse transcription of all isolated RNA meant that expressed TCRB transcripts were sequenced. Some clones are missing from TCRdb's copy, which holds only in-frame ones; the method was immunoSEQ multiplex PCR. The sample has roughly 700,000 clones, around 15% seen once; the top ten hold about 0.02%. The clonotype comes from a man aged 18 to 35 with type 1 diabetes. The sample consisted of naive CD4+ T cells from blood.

DNA for the CDR3: TGTGCCAGTAGTGAAACAGGGACTAATCAGCCCCAGCATTTT. This encodes CASSETGTNQPQHF. This chain links TRBV19 with TRBJ1-5, with a weak D call TRBD1 (6 bases). V lost 5 bases and J lost 4, with 12 bases in between. From germline, CDR1 is LNHDA and CDR2 SQIVND (reference sequence). This CDR3 contains 14 residues.